These 23 T cell receptor beta chains share one sample of origin, sequenced in a study of blood T cell repertoires in COVID-19 (TCRdb year 2020). Library creation used the immunoSEQ multiplex PCR assay. TCRdb carries this immuneACCESS record with in-frame sequences only. Its versions omit some clonotypes, under half of them owing to an unresolved V gene in the studies checked, with the rest unexplained. The sample data list 150,000 to 200,000 clones, and around 80% of these were observed just once. Jointly, the top ten make up approximately 12% of the sample. The sample taken for sequencing was PBMCs or T cells enriched from blood (not recorded which). The source is a man aged 45-65 years who had recovered from COVID-19.

The chain employs TRBV28 and TRBJ1-6; 9 bases are shared with TRBD1. CDR3 length equals 14 residues. Germline V gene lookup returns CDR1 MDHEN and CDR2 SYDVKM. The trim removed 8 bases at V and 8 bases at J, leaving 7 bases unmatched. This CDR3 reads CASQDRGLDSPLHF. CDR3 DNA sequence: TGTGCCAGCCAGGACAGGGGATTAGATTCACCCCTCCACTTT.

The V gene is TRBV6-5, the J gene TRBJ1-4; tentatively, D is TRBD1 (5 bases). The CDR3 is made up of 14 amino acids. V was shortened by 6 bases and J by 8 bases, with 16 bases between the two germline ends. The germline CDR1 and CDR2 sequences are MNHEY and SVGAGI. The CDR3 sequence: CASSLDRRREKLFF. In DNA form, the CDR3 reads TGTGCCAGCAGCCTCGACAGAAGGCGGGAAAAACTGTTTTTT.

CDR3: CASIVQGAPKITLYRGYTF. The CDR3 DNA follows: TGTGCCAGCATCGTACAGGGGGCGCCGAAAATAACTTTATACCGTGGCTACACCTTC. This rearrangement joins TRBV6-7 to TRBJ1-2; 9 positions match TRBD1. TRBV6-7 is identified as an open reading frame with a role that is uncertain. The CDR3 has 19 residues. V was clipped by 7 bases and J by 7 bases; unmatched bases: 25.

V gene TRBV9 combines with J gene TRBJ1-2; 7 positions match TRBD1. Germline values: CDR1 SGDLS, CDR2 YYNGEE. V lost 5 bases, J lost 1 base, and 8 bases stayed unmatched. The CDR3 length is 15 residues. The CDR3, as DNA: TGTGCCAGCAGTTCCTTCGGGACAGATAACTATGGCTACACCTTC. This codes for CASSSFGTDNYGYTF.

This rearrangement joins TRBV5-1 to TRBJ2-1, with D possibly matching TRBD2 (6 bases). V dropped 0 bases and J dropped 7 bases, with 8 bases sitting between them. CDR1 SGHRS and CDR2 YFSETQ come from the germline V gene. The CDR3 is made up of 13 amino acids. This chain's CDR3 is CASSLGAGNEQFF. DNA of the CDR3: TGCGCCAGCAGCTTGGGGGCGGGGAATGAGCAGTTCTTC.

This clone has only a few counts. The V and J genes are TRBV2 and TRBJ2-3; 11 nucleotides line up with TRBD2. The V gene end was trimmed by 3 bases and the J gene end by 0 bases; junction bases not matched to a gene: 5. CDR1 SNHLY and CDR2 FYNNEI come from the germline V gene. The CDR3 covers 17 residues. CDR3 nucleotide sequence: TGTGCCAGCAGTGACCCGACTAGCGGGGCCAGCACAGATACGCAGTATTTT. Its translation is CASSDPTSGASTDTQYF.

This chain joins TRBV5-6 and TRBJ1-2; 7 nucleotides align to TRBD1. The trim removed 3 bases at V and 4 bases at J, leaving 3 bases unmatched. Germline loops: CDR1 SGHDT, CDR2 YYEEEE. This CDR3 has 13 amino acids. CDR3 DNA: TGTGCCAGCAGCTGGACAGGAAGCTATGGCTACACCTTC. This codes for CASSWTGSYGYTF.

This chain uses TRBV7-2 with TRBJ2-3; no reliable D call. The V end lost 5 bases, the J end lost 2 bases, and 5 bases lay between the germline ends. Germline assignment: CDR1 SGHTA and CDR2 FQGNSA. The CDR3 covers 12 residues. CDR3 residues: CASSPFTDTQYF. CDR3 in DNA: TGTGCCAGCAGCCCCTTCACAGATACGCAGTATTTT.

The genes are TRBV13 and TRBJ1-5; 9 bases align to TRBD1. Germline V lookup: CDR1 PRHDT, CDR2 FYEKMQ (reference sequence). After removal of 5 bases from V and 8 bases from J, the junction contained 7 bases not matched to a gene. The CDR3 loop spans 14 amino acids. The CDR3 DNA sequence: TGTGCCAGCAGCCTGACAGGGGGTAGGGAGCCCCAGCATTTT. Translated, it gives CASSLTGGREPQHF.

The chain is built from TRBV7-3 and TRBJ2-1; 8 nucleotides match TRBD2. The germline V gene encodes CDR1 SGHTA and CDR2 FQGTGA. The CDR3 is 14 residues long. V dropped 4 bases and J dropped 7; count of bases not matched to a gene: 6. CDR3 sequence: CASSSSGGLNEQFF. CDR3 DNA: TGTGCCAGCAGCTCCAGCGGGGGTTTAAATGAGCAGTTCTTC.

The chain couples TRBV7-9 to TRBJ2-1, with 11 bases fitting TRBD2. Germline CDR1 SEHNR, CDR2 FQNEAQ (reference sequence). J was trimmed by 5 bases and V by 5 bases; bases with no gene match: 5. The CDR3 is 15 residues long. The CDR3 region is CASSPGLAEHNEQFF. The CDR3 DNA follows: TGTGCCAGCAGCCCGGGACTAGCGGAACACAATGAGCAGTTCTTC.

The chain has TRBV12-3 or TRBV12-4 and TRBJ1-3; 9 bases map to TRBD1. J gave up 3 bases and V 6 bases, and 0 bases lay outside the gene matches. The CDR3 consists of 13 residues. CDR3 region: CASRTGGGNTIYF. For the CDR3, the DNA is TGTGCCAGCAGGACAGGGGGTGGAAACACCATATATTTT.

This clone was detected only once. V usage is TRBV10-3 and J usage is TRBJ2-7; D is perhaps TRBD2 (5 bases). Germline V lookup: CDR1 ENHRY, CDR2 SYGVKD. The CDR3 sequence is 14 residues long. V was trimmed by 3 bases and J by 1 base, leaving 10 bases between them. The CDR3, as DNA: TGTGCCATCAGTGACCCTCGGGGATCCTACGAGCAGTACTTC. Translating gives CAISDPRGSYEQYF.

V gene TRBV7-2 combines with J gene TRBJ2-1; D might be TRBD1 (5 bases). Trimming left V 3 bases short and J 5 bases short, with 17 bases between. CDR3 size: 16 residues. Germline CDR1 SGHTA, CDR2 FQGNSA. CDR3 residues: CASSFPSHIGDNEQFF. DNA for the CDR3: TGTGCCAGCAGCTTTCCATCCCACATAGGGGACAATGAGCAGTTCTTC.

The V call is TRBV2, the J call TRBJ1-2; D gene unclear. The V and J ends lost 5 bases and 11 bases respectively, with 21 bases between them. Per the germline V gene, CDR1 is SNHLY and CDR2 is FYNNEI. The CDR3 extends over 14 amino acids. The CDR3 sequence: CASSYDPGSRGYTF. Written as DNA, the CDR3 is TGTGCCAGCAGTTATGACCCTGGTTCAAGAGGATACACCTTC.

The CDR3 reads CASSQDGDRLNTEAFF. CDR3 nucleotides: TGCGCCAGCAGCCAAGATGGGGACAGGTTGAACACTGAAGCTTTCTTT. The chain couples TRBV4-1 to TRBJ1-1, with 8 bases fitting TRBD1. Germline V gene lookup returns CDR1 MGHRA and CDR2 YSYEKL. The CDR3 totals 16 residues. V lost 0 bases and J lost 0; bases outside the gene matches: 3.

The rearrangement joins TRBV6-2 or TRBV6-3 to TRBJ1-2; a possible D gene is TRBD1 (5 bases). CDR1 and CDR2 (germline): MNHEY, SVGEGT. This CDR3 comprises 15 residues. V was pared by 2 bases and J by 4 bases, with 14 bases between. The CDR3 is CASSYGTPDIYGYTF. The DNA of the CDR3 is TGTGCCAGCAGTTACGGGACTCCGGACATCTATGGCTACACCTTC.

The chain has TRBV7-2 and TRBJ2-1; possibly TRBD2 for D (6 bases). Germline V CDR1 and CDR2: SGHTA, FQGNSA. Deletions cut 1 base from V and 1 base from J, with 11 bases between. The CDR3 sequence is 16 residues long. CDR3 nucleotide sequence: TGTGCCAGCAGCTTAGTGGGGGGACTTTCCTACAATGAGCAGTTCTTC. It specifies CASSLVGGLSYNEQFF.

This clone was observed once. The identical CDR3 is also encoded by other nucleotide sequences in the sample. The chain links TRBV6-5 to TRBJ1-1, with 7 bases aligning to TRBD1. Germline lookup yields CDR1 MNHEY and CDR2 SVGAGI. The CDR3 length is 14 residues. J gave up 1 base and V 4 bases, and 3 bases lay outside the gene matches. CDR3 in DNA: TGTGCCAGCAGTTTCAGGACAGGGAACACTGAAGCTTTCTTT. This codes for CASSFRTGNTEAFF.

The gene calls are TRBV18 and TRBJ2-3; weak D call: TRBD1 (5 bases). Germline V CDR1 and CDR2: KGHSH, LQKENI. This CDR3 spans 14 amino acids. Trimming removed 3 bases at V and 1 base at J, with 8 bases between. In nucleotides, the CDR3 is TGTGCCAGCTCACCTACGACAGGCACAGATACGCAGTATTTT. This sequence encodes CASSPTTGTDTQYF.

CDR3 nucleotide sequence: TGTGCCAGCAGCCAAAGTGAGTTTGGCTACACCTTC. Amino acids: CASSQSEFGYTF. The J gene is TRBJ1-2, the V gene TRBV3-1 (or the pseudogene TRBV3-2), with D hard to call. This CDR3 comprises 12 residues. Trimming removed 2 bases from V and 7 bases from J, with 8 bases in between. Per germline, CDR1 LGHDT and CDR2 YNNKEL (reference sequence).

The J gene is TRBJ1-6, the V gene TRBV14; unclear D gene. V was pared by 2 bases and J by 0 bases, with 17 bases between. The CDR3 covers 19 residues. From germline, CDR1 is SGHDN and CDR2 FVKESK. The CDR3 sequence is CASSQSPAGTRSYNSPLHF. CDR3 DNA: TGTGCCAGCAGCCAATCCCCAGCGGGAACCCGCTCCTATAATTCACCCCTCCACTTT.

This chain links TRBV6-5 with TRBJ1-2; 11 bases are shared with TRBD1. V lost 5 bases, J lost 2 bases, and 4 bases stayed unmatched. The CDR3 length is 15 residues. CDR1 MNHEY and CDR2 SVGAGI come from the germline V gene. The CDR3 loop reads CASSRTGGFNYGYTF. DNA for the CDR3: TGTGCCAGCAGTCGGACAGGGGGCTTCAACTATGGCTACACCTTC.